This TCR beta chain was recorded in a study of T cell responses to AZD1222 COVID-19 vaccine. General observations from the study: Targeting of unmutated variant regions was reportedly seen in nearly half of spike-specific TCRs. Only a handful of AZD1222 recipients were seropositive at baseline. Females made up more of the donors, who were largely white British, and clonal diversity may have come out too low.

Sequenced by immunoSEQ multiplex PCR; TCRdb stores in-frame clones only, minus some. The table records some 140,000 clones, approximately 87% of them present only once. This clone was picked up a small number of times. Its target is unknown. The sequence was collected from an adult in good health. Sample: peripheral blood, taken on day 0 of MenACWY control vaccination.

CDR3 DNA: TGTGCCAGCAGCCCAGGGTTTTCCAATCAGCCCCAGCATTTT. This encodes CASSPGFSNQPQHF. The chain employs TRBV5-6 and TRBJ1-5, with a tentative D call TRBD1 (5 bases). The germline CDR1 and CDR2 sequences are SGHDT and YYEEEE. CDR3 length: 14 amino acids. V shed 4 bases and J shed 3 bases, with 11 bases lying between them.